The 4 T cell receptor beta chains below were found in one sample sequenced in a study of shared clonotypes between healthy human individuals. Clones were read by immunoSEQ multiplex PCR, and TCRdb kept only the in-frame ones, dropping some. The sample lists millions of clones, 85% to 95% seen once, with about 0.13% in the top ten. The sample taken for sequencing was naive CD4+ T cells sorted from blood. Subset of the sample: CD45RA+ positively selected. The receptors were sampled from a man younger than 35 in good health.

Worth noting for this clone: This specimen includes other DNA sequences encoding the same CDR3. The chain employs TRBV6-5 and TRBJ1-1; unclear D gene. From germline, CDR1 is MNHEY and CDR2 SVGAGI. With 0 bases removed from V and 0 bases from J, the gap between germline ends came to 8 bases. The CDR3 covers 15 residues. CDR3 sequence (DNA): TGTGCCAGCAGTTACTCCCGAAGCCTGAACACTGAAGCTTTCTTT. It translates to CASSYSRSLNTEAFF.

The CDR3 protein is CASSPRRDGPYEQYF. The CDR3 DNA reads TGTGCCAGCAGCCCACGTAGGGACGGGCCCTACGAGCAGTACTTC. The J gene is TRBJ2-7, the V gene TRBV11-2; D tentatively fits TRBD1 or TRBD2 (5 bases each). Germline V CDR1 and CDR2: SGHAT, FQNNGV. The CDR3 runs to 15 residues. Deletions cut 5 bases from V and 2 bases from J, with 16 bases between.

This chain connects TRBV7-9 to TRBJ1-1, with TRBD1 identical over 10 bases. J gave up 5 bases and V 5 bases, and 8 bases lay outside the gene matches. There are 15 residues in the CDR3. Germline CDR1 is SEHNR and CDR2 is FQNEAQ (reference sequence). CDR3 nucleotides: TGTGCCAGCAGCCCACGACAGGGGGCGGGGACTGAAGCTTTCTTT. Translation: CASSPRQGAGTEAFF. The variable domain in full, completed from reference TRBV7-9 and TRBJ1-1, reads DTGVSQNPRHKITKRGQNVTFRCDPISEHNRLYWYRQTLGQGPEFLTYFQNEAQLEKSRLLSDRFSAERPKGSFSTLEIQRTEQGDSAMYLCASSPRQGAGTEAFFGQGTRLTVV.

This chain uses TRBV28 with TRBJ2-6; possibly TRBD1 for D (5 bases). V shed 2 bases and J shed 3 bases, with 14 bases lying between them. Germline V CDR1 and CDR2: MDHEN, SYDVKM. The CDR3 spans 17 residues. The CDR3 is CASSLSAGYIGANVLTF. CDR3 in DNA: TGTGCCAGCAGTTTAAGCGCAGGGTATATTGGGGCCAACGTCCTGACTTTC.